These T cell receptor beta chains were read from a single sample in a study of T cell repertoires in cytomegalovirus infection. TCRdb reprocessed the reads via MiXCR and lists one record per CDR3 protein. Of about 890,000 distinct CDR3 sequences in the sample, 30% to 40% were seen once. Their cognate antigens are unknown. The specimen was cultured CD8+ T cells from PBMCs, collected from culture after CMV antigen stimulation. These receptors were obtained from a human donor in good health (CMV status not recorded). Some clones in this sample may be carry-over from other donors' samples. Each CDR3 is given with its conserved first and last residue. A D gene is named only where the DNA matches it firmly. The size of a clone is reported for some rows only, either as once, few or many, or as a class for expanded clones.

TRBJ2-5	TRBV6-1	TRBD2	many	TGTGCCAGCATTGGGGAGGGGGAGACCCAGTACTTC	CASIGEGETQYF
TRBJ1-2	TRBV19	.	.	TGTGCCAGTAGTGCCACCGGACAGCCGTCTAACTATGGCTACACCTTC	CASSATGQPSNYGYTF
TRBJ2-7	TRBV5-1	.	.	TGCGCCAGCAGCGGGGGACGGGTAAGCTCCTACGAGCAGTACTTC	CASSGGRVSSYEQYF
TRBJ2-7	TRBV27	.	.	TGTGCCAGCAGTGCGCTCTACGAGCAGTACTTC	CASSALYEQYF
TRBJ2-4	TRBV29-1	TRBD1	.	TGCAGCGTTGAAGCACAGGGGAACATTCAGTACTTC	CSVEAQGNIQYF
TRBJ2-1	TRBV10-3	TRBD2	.	TGTGCCATCAGTGCTAGCGGGGGGGATAATGAGCAGTTCTTC	CAISASGGDNEQFF
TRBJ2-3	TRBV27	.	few	TGTGCCAGCAGTCTCCTGACTGCTCAGGCAGATACGCAGTATTTT	CASSLLTAQADTQYF
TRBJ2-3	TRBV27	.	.	TGTGCCAGCAGTTCACAAACACCATACACAGATACGCAGTATTTT	CASSSQTPYTDTQYF
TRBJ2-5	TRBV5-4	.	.	TGTGCCAGCAGCTTCGGGACACAGTCAGGGGCCGAGACCCAGTACTTC	CASSFGTQSGAETQYF
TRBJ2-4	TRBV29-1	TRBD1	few	TGCAGCGTTGAATTCCCTGGCTGGGACAGAGGGACGCGGACCAAAAACATTCAGTACTTC	CSVEFPGWDRGTRTKNIQYF
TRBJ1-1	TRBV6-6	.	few	TGTGCCAGCAGTTATTTCGGGGGAGCTTTCTTT	CASSYFGGAFF
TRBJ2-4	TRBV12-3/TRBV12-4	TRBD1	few	TGTGCCAGCAGTTCAGACAGGGTGAACATTCAGTACTTC	CASSSDRVNIQYF
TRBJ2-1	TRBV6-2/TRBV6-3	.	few	TGTGCCAGCACCGAACTGGACACTTACAATGAGCAGTTCTTC	CASTELDTYNEQFF
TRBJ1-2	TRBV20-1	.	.	TGCAGTGCTAGAGAGGGCGGGTTAGATGGCTACACCTTC	CSAREGGLDGYTF
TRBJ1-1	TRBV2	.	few	TGTGCCAGCAGTGAAAACGGAGGTAACACTGAAGCTTTCTTT	CASSENGGNTEAFF
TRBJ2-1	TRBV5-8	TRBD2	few	TGTGCCAGCAGCTCACGGGGGGAGCCATACAATGAGCAGTTCTTC	CASSSRGEPYNEQFF
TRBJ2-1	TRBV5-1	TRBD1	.	TGCGCCAGCAGCCCCTTGACAGGGCCCTACAATGAGCAGTTCTTC	CASSPLTGPYNEQFF
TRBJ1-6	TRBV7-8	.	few	TGTGCCAGCAGCCCTAGACAGGACAGTCCCTTCCCCCTCCACTTT	CASSPRQDSPFPLHF
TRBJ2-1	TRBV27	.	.	TGTGCCAGCGGTTTATCGGTAAATGAGCAGTTCTTC	CASGLSVNEQFF
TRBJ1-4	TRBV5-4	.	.	TGTGCCAGCATCATAAGGTCTGAGAATGAAAAACTGTTTTTT	CASIIRSENEKLFF
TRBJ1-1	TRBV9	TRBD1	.	TGTGCCAGCAGCTTAGTCGTAGGACAGGGTAACACTGAAGCTTTCTTT	CASSLVVGQGNTEAFF
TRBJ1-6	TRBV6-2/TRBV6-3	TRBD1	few	TGTGCCAGCAGCCTTCGACAGGGTGGCAATTCACCCCTCCACTTT	CASSLRQGGNSPLHF
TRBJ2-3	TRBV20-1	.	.	TGCAGTGCTAGAGATACTAGCAGGGGTTCAGATACGCAGTATTTT	CSARDTSRGSDTQYF
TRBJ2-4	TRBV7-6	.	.	TGTGCCAGCAGCTCCGGGATTCGCGGGGAAAACATTCAGTACTTC	CASSSGIRGENIQYF
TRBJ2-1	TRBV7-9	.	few	TGTGCCACAAAGACCCCCCCACAGGGTTCCTACAATGAGCAGTTCTTC	CATKTPPQGSYNEQFF
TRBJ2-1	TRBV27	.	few	TGTGCCAGCAGTTCCCACTTGGGCGGGGAGCAGTTCTTC	CASSSHLGGEQFF
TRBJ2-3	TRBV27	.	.	TGTGCCAGCAGTTTGGGGGGGCGGAGCGCAGATACGCAGTATTTT	CASSLGGRSADTQYF
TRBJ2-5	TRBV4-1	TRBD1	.	TGCGCCAGCAGCCCACGACAGGGGATCGGGGAGACCCAGTACTTC	CASSPRQGIGETQYF
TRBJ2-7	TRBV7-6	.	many	TGTGCCAGCAGCCAAGGGGTCGGACTCTACGAGCAGTACTTC	CASSQGVGLYEQYF
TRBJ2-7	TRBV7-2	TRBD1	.	TGTGCCAGCAGCCCCACGGACAGGGGCTACTCCTACGAGCAGTACTTC	CASSPTDRGYSYEQYF
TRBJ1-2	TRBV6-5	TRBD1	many	TGTGCCAGCAGTTACGGTCCCGGGACAGGGGTAGGCTACACCTTC	CASSYGPGTGVGYTF
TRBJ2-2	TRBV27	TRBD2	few	TGTGCCAGCAGTTTATATAGCGGGGGGGCGTACACCGGGGAGCTGTTTTTT	CASSLYSGGAYTGELFF
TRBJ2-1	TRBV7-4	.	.	TGTGCCAGCAGCCACCCCAGGGACCCTTGGAGTTTCTTC	CASSHPRDPWSFF
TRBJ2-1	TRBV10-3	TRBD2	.	TGTGCCATCTGGGAGGGCGGTATGACCAATGAGCAGTTCTTC	CAIWEGGMTNEQFF
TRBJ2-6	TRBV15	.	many	TGTGCCACCAGCAGAGGAACACAGGTCTACTCTGGGGCCAACGTCCTGACTTTC	CATSRGTQVYSGANVLTF
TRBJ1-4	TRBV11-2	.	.	TGTGCCAGCAGCTTGGGGACTACAGGAACTAATGAAAAACTGTTTTTT	CASSLGTTGTNEKLFF
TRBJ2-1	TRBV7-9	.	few	TGTGCCAGCAGCTTAGCGGAGGGGCCTCTCTACAATGAGCAGTTCTTC	CASSLAEGPLYNEQFF
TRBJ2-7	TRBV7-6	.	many	TGTGCCAGCACCCCCACATTGACAAACCCTACCTACGAGCAGTACTTC	CASTPTLTNPTYEQYF
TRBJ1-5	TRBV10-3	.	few	TGTGCCATCAGCCTACAGGGTGGGGGCAATCAGCCCCAGCATTTT	CAISLQGGGNQPQHF
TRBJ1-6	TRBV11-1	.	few	TGTGCCAGCAGCCGGACAAAGTATAATTCACCCCTCCACTTT	CASSRTKYNSPLHF
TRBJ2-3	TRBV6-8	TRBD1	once	TGTGTCAGCAGCCGCCTACCATTCCGGGACAGGGACACAGATACGCAGTATTTT	CVSSRLPFRDRDTDTQYF
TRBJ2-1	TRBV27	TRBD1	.	TGTGCCAGCCTCGGGACAGGTCCTTACAATGAGCAGTTCTTC	CASLGTGPYNEQFF
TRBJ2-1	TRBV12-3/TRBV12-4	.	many	TGTGCCAGCACCCAACCTGGGATGATCAATGAGCAGTTCTTC	CASTQPGMINEQFF
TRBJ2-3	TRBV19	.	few	TGTGCCAGTAGTATCATGGGGCTCACAGATACGCAGTATTTT	CASSIMGLTDTQYF
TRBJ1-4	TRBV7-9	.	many	TGTGCCAGCAGCTTCGGGACTAGGAGTGAAAAACTGTTTTTT	CASSFGTRSEKLFF
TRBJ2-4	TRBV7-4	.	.	TGTGCCAGCAGGAGTGGGGTCAAAAACATTCAGTACTTC	CASRSGVKNIQYF
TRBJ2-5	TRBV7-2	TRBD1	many	TGTGCCAGCAGCCCCCATCCTGACAGGGTGGGGGAGACCCAGTACTTC	CASSPHPDRVGETQYF
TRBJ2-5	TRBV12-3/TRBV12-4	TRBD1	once	TGTGCCAGCAGTTCGAAACAGGGGGCAGTGGAGACCCAGTACTTC	CASSSKQGAVETQYF
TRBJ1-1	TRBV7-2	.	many	TGTGCCAGCAGCTTTTGGGGGAGCATGAACACTGAAGCTTTCTTT	CASSFWGSMNTEAFF
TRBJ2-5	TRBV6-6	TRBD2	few	TGTGCCAGCAGTTCACCTAGCGGGTCCTTTCAAGAGACCCAGTACTTC	CASSSPSGSFQETQYF
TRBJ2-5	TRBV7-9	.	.	TGTGTCAGCAGCATCCCCCAGGACAGTCCTCAAGAGACCCAGTACTTC	CVSSIPQDSPQETQYF
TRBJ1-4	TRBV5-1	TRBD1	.	TGCGCCAGCAGCTTGGTGGGCCTGGGACAGGACCTGAGAGGTGTCGGACTGTTTTTT	CASSLVGLGQDLRGVGLFF